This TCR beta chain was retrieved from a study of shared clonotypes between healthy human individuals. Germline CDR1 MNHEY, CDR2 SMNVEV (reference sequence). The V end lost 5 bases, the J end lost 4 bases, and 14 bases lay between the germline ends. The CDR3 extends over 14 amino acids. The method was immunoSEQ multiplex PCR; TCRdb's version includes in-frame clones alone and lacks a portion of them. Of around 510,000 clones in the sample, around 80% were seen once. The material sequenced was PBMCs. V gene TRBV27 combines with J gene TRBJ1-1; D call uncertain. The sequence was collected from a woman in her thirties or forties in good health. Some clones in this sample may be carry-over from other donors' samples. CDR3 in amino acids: CASSSQWYGTEAFF. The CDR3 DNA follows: TGTGCCAGCAGTAGCCAGTGGTACGGCACTGAAGCTTTCTTT.